This T cell receptor (beta chain) stems from a study of OX40 agonist ivuxolimab in advanced cancers. From germline, CDR1 is SGHVS and CDR2 FQNEAQ. V was clipped by 9 bases and J by 7 bases, with 9 bases between them. The CDR3 is 11 amino acids. Produced via immunoSEQ multiplex PCR; TCRdb's table is partial and in-frame only. The data show 70,000 to 90,000 clones, with roughly 80% seen just once and under 8% held by the top ten. In this sample, this clone turned up a few times. The clonotype was recovered from an adult with an advanced solid tumor such as melanoma, head and neck, liver or kidney cancer. Source: CD4+ or CD8+ T cells sorted from blood, taken in a trial of the OX40 agonist ivuxolimab. The chain recombines TRBV7-8 with TRBJ2-2; D is undetermined. CDR3 DNA sequence: TGTGCCAGTTTAGGAAACGGGGAGCTGTTTTTT. As protein: CASLGNGELFF.